This T cell receptor beta chain appears in the sequencing data of a study of blood T cell repertoires in COVID-19. About the research overall: Italy, Spain and the United States were the sources of the convalescent and acute COVID-19 samples. PBMCs, B-cell-depleted T cells, or T cells were the source of the cDNA or gDNA that made up the material.

Data came from immunoSEQ multiplex PCR; TCRdb stores just in-frame clones and leaves some out. The sample has 300,000 to 450,000 clones, about 90% seen once. With 2 bases removed from V and 10 bases from J, the gap between germline ends came to 8 bases. CDR1 is SQVTM and CDR2 is ANQGSEA in the germline V gene. CDR3 length: 10 amino acids. Recovered status in Cohort 3 required two negative PCRs, clearance, or symptom resolution. The gene calls are TRBV29-1 and TRBJ1-2, with D perhaps matching TRBD1 (5 bases). This sequence was found in a woman aged 25 to 39 who had recovered from COVID-19. The specimen sequenced was PBMCs or T cells enriched from blood (not recorded which). For the CDR3, the DNA is TGCAGCGTTGAAAGCGGGACCTACACCTTC. It encodes CSVESGTYTF.